The 24 T cell receptor beta chains reported below all come from one sample, sequenced in a study of T cell repertoires in cytomegalovirus infection. MiXCR, run by TCRdb on the reads, gives a single entry per CDR3 protein. The data contain 40,000 to 55,000 distinct CDR3 sequences, 21% of them singletons. These receptors have no known antigen. This specimen consisted of CD8+ T cells from cultured PBMCs, obtained from culture after CMV antigen stimulation. All receptors come from a human donor in good health (CMV status not recorded). Some clones in this sample may be carry-over from other donors' samples.

The chain couples TRBV7-2 to TRBJ2-7; D is ambiguous. The CDR3 has 14 residues. V gave up 1 base and J gave up 5 bases, with 12 bases separating them. Per germline, CDR1 SGHTA and CDR2 FQGNSA. The CDR3 coding sequence is TGTGCCAGCAGCTTAGGGGGTGCAAGACACGAGCAGTACTTC. Translating gives CASSLGGARHEQYF.

The V and J genes are TRBV7-8 and TRBJ2-7; 10 bases line up with TRBD2. The CDR3 contains 16 residues. Trimming cost V 3 bases and J 3 bases; bases outside gene matches: 8. Germline V gives CDR1 SGHVS, CDR2 FQNEAQ. Written as DNA, the CDR3 is TGTGCCAGCAGCTTTTTAGCGGGAGGAGGGGACTACGAGCAGTACTTC. Translation gives CASSFLAGGGDYEQYF.

The chain has TRBV7-9 and TRBJ2-3; the match to TRBD2 covers 7 bases. The trim removed 4 bases at V and 3 bases at J, leaving 7 bases unmatched. The germline CDR1 and CDR2 sequences are SEHNR and FQNEAQ (reference sequence). The CDR3 is 15 amino acids. The CDR3 here is CASSYERRGTDTQYF. The CDR3 region has the DNA TGTGCCAGCAGCTACGAGCGGCGGGGGACAGATACGCAGTATTTT. The whole variable domain, remainder taken from reference TRBV7-9 and TRBJ2-3, is DTGVSQNPRHKITKRGQNVTFRCDPISEHNRLYWYRQTLGQGPEFLTYFQNEAQLEKSRLLSDRFSAERPKGSFSTLEIQRTEQGDSAMYLCASSYERRGTDTQYFGPGTRLTVL.

In its sample, this clonotype was seen a few times. The chain couples TRBV7-6 to TRBJ2-7; a weak D match, TRBD1 (6 bases). There are 14 residues in the CDR3. Trimming cost V 5 bases and J 6 bases, with 17 bases left between them. From germline, CDR1 is SGHVS and CDR2 FNYEAQ. CDR3 sequence: CASSPRGSLGEQYF. CDR3 DNA sequence: TGTGCCAGCAGCCCTAGGGGGTCTTTAGGCGAGCAGTACTTC.

The chain couples TRBV11-2 to TRBJ1-2; D possibly corresponds to TRBD1 (6 bases). Germline V gene lookup returns CDR1 SGHAT and CDR2 FQNNGV. The V end was cut by 5 bases, the J end by 5 bases, with 21 bases between. The CDR3 spans 16 residues. This CDR3 reads CASSVPWRGSDYGYTF. For the CDR3, the DNA is TGTGCCAGCAGCGTGCCCTGGAGGGGGAGCGATTATGGCTACACCTTC.

The chain links TRBV7-8 to TRBJ2-1; D is uncertain. The CDR3 is 11 residues long. The V gene lost 5 bases and the J gene lost 14 bases, with 13 bases spanning the gap. CDR1 is SGHVS and CDR2 is FQNEAQ in the germline V gene. CDR3 coding DNA: TGTGCCAGCAGCCTAGGACCGAAGAAGTTCTTC. Amino acid sequence: CASSLGPKKFF.

This clonotype has more than one count but fewer than ten. The genes are TRBV6-1 and TRBJ1-1, with no clear D. CDR1 MNHNS and CDR2 SASEGT come from the germline V gene. The CDR3 has 15 amino acids. V was shortened by 2 bases and J by 1 base, with 11 bases between the two germline ends. The CDR3 here is CASSEIGVGNTEAFF. The CDR3 nucleotides are TGTGCCAGCAGTGAAATAGGTGTTGGGAACACTGAAGCTTTCTTT.

The chain combines TRBV7-2 with TRBJ2-7; D is perhaps TRBD2 (6 bases). Deletions cut 5 bases from V and 2 bases from J, with 13 bases between. The CDR3 is 14 residues long. In germline, CDR1 is SGHTA, CDR2 FQGNSA. The CDR3, as DNA: TGTGCCAGCAGCAGACTAGGAGGCACCTACGAGCAGTACTTC. Amino acids: CASSRLGGTYEQYF.

This clonotype has only a few counts. This rearrangement joins TRBV10-3 to TRBJ2-3, with D perhaps matching TRBD2 (6 bases). The germline V gene encodes CDR1 ENHRY and CDR2 SYGVKD. V lost 6 bases and J 0 bases, leaving 13 bases between the germline ends. CDR3 length: 15 residues. The CDR3 sequence is CAIRLRENSTDTQYF. CDR3 in DNA: TGTGCCATCAGACTCCGGGAGAACAGCACAGATACGCAGTATTTT.

This clonotype has just a few counts. V usage is TRBV4-1 and J usage is TRBJ2-7; 9 bases line up with TRBD2. CDR1 and CDR2 (germline): MGHRA, YSYEKL. CDR3 length equals 15 residues. V shed 0 bases, J shed 3 bases, and the junction held 3 bases outside the gene matches. The CDR3 here is CASSQEGTSFYEQYF. The DNA for the CDR3 is TGCGCCAGCAGCCAAGAGGGGACTAGCTTCTACGAGCAGTACTTC.

The chain couples TRBV5-1 to TRBJ2-7, with D perhaps matching TRBD1 or TRBD2 (5 bases each). There are 13 residues in the CDR3. Trimming stripped 4 bases from V and 6 bases from J, with 14 bases between. Germline V gene lookup returns CDR1 SGHRS and CDR2 YFSETQ. The CDR3 loop is CASSGGTIGEQYF. The CDR3 DNA follows: TGCGCCAGCAGCGGTGGGACCATCGGCGAGCAGTACTTC.

This clonotype showed up just a few times. The CDR3 is CASSHQDSTGETQYF. The CDR3 bases are TGTGCCAGCAGCCATCAGGACAGTACGGGAGAGACCCAGTACTTC. V is TRBV7-9 and J is TRBJ2-5; tentatively, D is TRBD1 (6 bases). Germline V gives CDR1 SEHNR, CDR2 FQNEAQ (reference sequence). Deletions cut 5 bases from V and 4 bases from J, with 17 bases between. The CDR3 covers 15 residues.

This clonotype was found a few times. The rearrangement uses TRBV7-8 and TRBJ1-6; D perhaps matches TRBD1 (6 bases). CDR1 is SGHVS, CDR2 FQNEAQ, per germline. Trimming cost V 5 bases and J 14 bases, with 22 bases left between them. The CDR3 has 15 residues. The CDR3 DNA is TGTGCCAGCAGCCTGACAGGCCCCCGCGAATTAACCCTCCACTTT. It codes for CASSLTGPRELTLHF. The complete variable domain, with remaining parts taken from reference TRBV7-8 and TRBJ1-6, reads GAGVSQSPRYKVAKRGQDVALRCDPISGHVSLFWYQQALGQGPEFLTYFQNEAQLDKSGLPSDRFFAERPEGSVSTLKIQRTQQEDSAVYLCASSLTGPRELTLHFGNGTRLTVT.

The genes are TRBV7-2 and TRBJ2-2; 10 bases line up with TRBD1. The CDR3 is 16 amino acids. Germline CDR1 is SGHTA and CDR2 is FQGNSA. J gave up 6 bases and V 1 base, and 5 bases lay outside the gene matches. For the CDR3, the DNA is TGTGCCAGCAGCTTAGGGATGACAGGGGGCCCCGGGGAGCTGTTTTTT. Translated, it gives CASSLGMTGGPGELFF.

The CDR3 coding sequence is TGTGCCAGCAGCACCAAGGTGGGGAGAGAGACCCAGTACTTC. The encoded protein is CASSTKVGRETQYF. The V and J genes are TRBV5-6 and TRBJ2-5, with a possible D match to TRBD2 (5 bases). Trimming pared 4 bases from V and 4 bases from J, leaving 14 bases between. Germline CDR1 SGHDT, CDR2 YYEEEE. The CDR3 totals 14 residues.

Remarks on this clonotype: One end of the junction fails to match germline, which may point to a read error. This sequence joins TRBV7-2 and TRBJ1-5; tentative D call: TRBD1 (6 bases). The V gene's germline CDR1 is SGHTA and CDR2 FQGNSA. The CDR3 extends over 17 amino acids. The CDR3 DNA sequence: TGTGCCATCAGCCAGGCCTGGACAGCCTTTAGCAATCAGCCCCAGCATTTT. Translation gives CAISQAWTAFSNQPQHF.

The chain uses TRBV7-2 and TRBJ1-5, with TRBD1 matching 7 bases. This CDR3 has 15 residues. Per germline, CDR1 SGHTA and CDR2 FQGNSA. The trim removed 5 bases at V and 1 base at J, leaving 5 bases unmatched. CDR3 protein: CASSPQTGSNQPQHF. For the CDR3, the DNA is TGTGCCAGCAGCCCCCAGACAGGGAGCAATCAGCCCCAGCATTTT.

There are a few counts of this clonotype. The chain recombines TRBV27 with TRBJ1-1; 9 positions match TRBD1. This CDR3 is built from 13 residues. The junction had 6 bases not matched to a gene; V was cut back by 6 bases and J by 7 bases. Germline CDR1 and CDR2: MNHEY and SMNVEV (reference sequence). The DNA of the CDR3 is TGTGCCAGCAGCCTTGGGACAGGGATTGAAGCTTTCTTT. The encoded protein is CASSLGTGIEAFF.

The V gene is TRBV5-4, the J gene TRBJ1-2; the match to TRBD1 covers 9 bases. Trimming cost V 3 bases and J 5 bases; bases outside gene matches: 8. CDR3 size: 15 residues. CDR1 and CDR2 (germline): SGHNT, YYREEE (reference sequence). This chain's CDR3 is CASSYQQGAHYGYTF. CDR3 nucleotides: TGTGCCAGCAGCTACCAACAGGGGGCGCATTATGGCTACACCTTC. The whole variable domain, filled in from reference TRBV5-4 and TRBJ1-2, reads ETGVTQSPTHLIKTRGQQVTLRCSSQSGHNTVSWYQQALGQGPQFIFQYYREEENGRGNFPPRFSGLQFPNYSSELNVNALELDDSALYLCASSYQQGAHYGYTFGSGTRLTVV.

The chain joins TRBV30 to TRBJ1-4; unclear D gene. Germline assignment: CDR1 GTSNPN and CDR2 SVGIG (reference sequence). V was cut by 3 bases and J by 8 bases, with 4 bases left in between. This CDR3 comprises 10 residues. DNA of the CDR3: TGTGCCTGGAGGGGAGAAAAACTGTTTTTT. Amino acid sequence: CAWRGEKLFF.

This clonotype was seen a handful of times. The rearrangement joins TRBV9 to TRBJ2-1; 9 bases align to TRBD1. This CDR3 comprises 17 residues. CDR1 and CDR2 (germline): SGDLS, YYNGEE. V gave up 2 bases and J gave up 1 base; unmatched junction bases: 7. The CDR3 region has the DNA TGTGCCAGCAGCGTCGGTACCGGGACAGGGTCCTACAATGAGCAGTTCTTC. Translating gives CASSVGTGTGSYNEQFF.

This clonotype was observed a handful of times. The chain uses TRBV12-3 or TRBV12-4 and TRBJ1-6, with a possible D match to TRBD1 (5 bases). Trimming cost V 3 bases and J 6 bases, with 12 bases left between them. This CDR3 has 15 amino acids. The chain's CDR3 is CASSLMFGGNSPLHF. For the CDR3, the DNA is TGTGCCAGCAGTTTGATGTTTGGGGGTAATTCACCCCTCCACTTT.

The chain joins TRBV27 to TRBJ1-5; D not resolved. This CDR3 is built from 15 residues. CDR1 is MNHEY, CDR2 SMNVEV, per germline (reference sequence). V lost 6 bases and J 7 bases, leaving 19 bases between the germline ends. The CDR3 nucleotides are TGTGCCAGCAGCCTAAGTTTGGGCGTAGGCCAGCCCCAGCATTTT. Protein product: CASSLSLGVGQPQHF.

This chain joins TRBV6-2 or TRBV6-3 and TRBJ2-7; weak D call: TRBD1 (6 bases). V was cut by 2 bases and J by 6 bases, with 23 bases left in between. Germline assignment: CDR1 MNHEY and CDR2 SVGEGT. This CDR3 is built from 17 residues. CDR3: CASSYRVTGQGTSEQYF. The CDR3 nucleotides read TGTGCCAGCAGTTACCGGGTGACGGGACAAGGGACGTCCGAGCAGTACTTC.